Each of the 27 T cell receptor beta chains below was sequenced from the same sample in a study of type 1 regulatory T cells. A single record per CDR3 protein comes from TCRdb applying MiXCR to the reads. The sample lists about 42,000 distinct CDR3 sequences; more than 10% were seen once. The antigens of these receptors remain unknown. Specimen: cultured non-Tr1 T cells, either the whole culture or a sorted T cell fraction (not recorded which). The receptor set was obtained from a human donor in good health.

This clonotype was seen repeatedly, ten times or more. In DNA form, the CDR3 reads TGTGCCAGCAGCCGTAACAACAGGGACCAAGAGACCCAGTACTTC. Its protein product is CASSRNNRDQETQYF. V is TRBV12-3 or TRBV12-4 and J is TRBJ2-5; D may be TRBD1 (6 bases). This CDR3 spans 15 amino acids. The V gene lost 6 bases and the J gene lost 0 bases, with 14 bases spanning the gap.

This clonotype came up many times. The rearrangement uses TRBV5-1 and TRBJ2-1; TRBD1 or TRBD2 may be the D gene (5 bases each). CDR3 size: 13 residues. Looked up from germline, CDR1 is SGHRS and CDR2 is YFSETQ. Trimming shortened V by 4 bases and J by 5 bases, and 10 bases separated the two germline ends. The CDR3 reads CASSPGTDNEQFF. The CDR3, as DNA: TGCGCCAGCAGCCCGGGGACCGACAATGAGCAGTTCTTC. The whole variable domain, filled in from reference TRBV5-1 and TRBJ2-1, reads KAGVTQTPRYLIKTRGQQVTLSCSPISGHRSVSWYQQTPGQGLQFLFEYFSETQRNKGNFPGRFSGRQFSNSRSEMNVSTLELGDSALYLCASSPGTDNEQFFGPGTRLTVL.

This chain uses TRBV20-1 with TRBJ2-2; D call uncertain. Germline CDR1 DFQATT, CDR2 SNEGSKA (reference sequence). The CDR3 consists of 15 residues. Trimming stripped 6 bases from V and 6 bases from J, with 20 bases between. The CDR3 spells CSARPGQLLSGELFF. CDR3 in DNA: TGCAGTGCAAGACCGGGTCAACTTTTATCCGGGGAGCTGTTTTTT.

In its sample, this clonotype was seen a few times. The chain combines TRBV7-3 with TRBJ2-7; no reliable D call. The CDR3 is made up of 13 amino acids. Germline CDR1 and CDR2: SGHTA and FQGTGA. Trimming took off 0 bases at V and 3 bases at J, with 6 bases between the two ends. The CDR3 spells CASSLTSDYEQYF. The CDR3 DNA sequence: TGTGCCAGCAGCTTAACCTCAGACTACGAGCAGTACTTC. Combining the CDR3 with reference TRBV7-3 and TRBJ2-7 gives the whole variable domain GAGVSQTPSNKVTEKGKYVELRCDPISGHTALYWYRQSLGQGPEFLIYFQGTGAADDSGLPNDRFFAVRPEGSVSTLKIQRTERGDSAVYLCASSLTSDYEQYFGPGTRLTVT.

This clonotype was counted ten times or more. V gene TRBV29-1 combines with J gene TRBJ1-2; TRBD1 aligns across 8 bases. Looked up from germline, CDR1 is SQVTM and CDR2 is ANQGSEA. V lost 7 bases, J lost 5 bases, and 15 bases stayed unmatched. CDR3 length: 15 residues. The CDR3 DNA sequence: TGCAGCGACTCAAGTCCTAGGACAGGGTCTTATGGCTACACCTTC. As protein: CSDSSPRTGSYGYTF. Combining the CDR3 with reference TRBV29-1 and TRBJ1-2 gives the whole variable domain SAVISQKPSRDICQRGTSLTIQCQVDSQVTMMFWYRQQPGQSLTLIATANQGSEATYESGFVIDKFPISRPNLTFSTLTVSNMSPEDSSIYLCSDSSPRTGSYGYTFGSGTRLTVV.

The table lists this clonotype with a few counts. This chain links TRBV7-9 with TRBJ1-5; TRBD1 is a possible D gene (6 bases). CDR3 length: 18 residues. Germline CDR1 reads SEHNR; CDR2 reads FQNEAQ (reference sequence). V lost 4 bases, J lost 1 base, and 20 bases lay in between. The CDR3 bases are TGTGCCAGCAGCTCCGGGTTTATCAGGGGACGGAGCAATCAGCCCCAGCATTTT. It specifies CASSSGFIRGRSNQPQHF.

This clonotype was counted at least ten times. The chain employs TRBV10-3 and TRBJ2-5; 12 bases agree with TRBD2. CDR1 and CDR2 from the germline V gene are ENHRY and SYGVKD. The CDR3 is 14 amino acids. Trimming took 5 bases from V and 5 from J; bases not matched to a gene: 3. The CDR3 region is CAISLAGGAETQYF. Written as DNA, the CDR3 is TGTGCCATCAGTCTAGCGGGAGGGGCGGAGACCCAGTACTTC.

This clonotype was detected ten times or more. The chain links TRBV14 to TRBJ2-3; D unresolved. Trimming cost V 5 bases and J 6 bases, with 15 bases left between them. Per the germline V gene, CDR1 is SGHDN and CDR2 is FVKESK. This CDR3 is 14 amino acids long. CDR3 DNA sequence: TGTGCCAGCAGCGTCGCTGGAGCTCCTGATACGCAGTATTTT. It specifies CASSVAGAPDTQYF. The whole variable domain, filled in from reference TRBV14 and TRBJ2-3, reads EAGVTQFPSHSVIEKGQTVTLRCDPISGHDNLYWYRRVMGKEIKFLLHFVKESKQDESGMPNNRFLAERTGGTYSTLKVQPAELEDSGVYFCASSVAGAPDTQYFGPGTRLTVL.

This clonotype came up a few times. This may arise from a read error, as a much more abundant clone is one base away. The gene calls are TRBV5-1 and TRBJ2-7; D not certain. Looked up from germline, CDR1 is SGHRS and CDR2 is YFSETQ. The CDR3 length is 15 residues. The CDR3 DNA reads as TGCACCAGCAGCTTGGCCGAGGCAGTAACTTACGAGCAGTACTTC. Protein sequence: CTSSLAEAVTYEQYF.

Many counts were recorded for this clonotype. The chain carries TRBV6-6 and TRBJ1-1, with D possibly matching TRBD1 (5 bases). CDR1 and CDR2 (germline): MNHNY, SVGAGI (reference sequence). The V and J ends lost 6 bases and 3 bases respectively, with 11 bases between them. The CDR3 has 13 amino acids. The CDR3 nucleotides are TGTGCCAGCAGCTTACCGGGGGACACTGAAGCTTTCTTT. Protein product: CASSLPGDTEAFF.

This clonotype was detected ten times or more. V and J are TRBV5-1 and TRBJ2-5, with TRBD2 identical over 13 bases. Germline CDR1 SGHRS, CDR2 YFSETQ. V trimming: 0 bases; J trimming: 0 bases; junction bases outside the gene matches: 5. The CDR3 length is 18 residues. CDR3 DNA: TGCGCCAGCAGCTTGGCGGGACTAGCGGGGTCGTACCAAGAGACCCAGTACTTC. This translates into CASSLAGLAGSYQETQYF.

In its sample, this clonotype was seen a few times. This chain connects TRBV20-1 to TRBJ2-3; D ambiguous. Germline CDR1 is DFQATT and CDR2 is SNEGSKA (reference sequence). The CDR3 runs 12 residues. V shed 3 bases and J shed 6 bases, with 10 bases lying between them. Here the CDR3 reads CSASKGSDTQYF. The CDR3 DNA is TGCAGTGCTAGTAAAGGGTCGGATACGCAGTATTTT.

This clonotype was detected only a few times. In nucleotides, the CDR3 is TGCAGCGTCTTAGCGGAAGCGAACACCGGGGAGCTGTTTTTT. Translation: CSVLAEANTGELFF. V gene TRBV29-1 combines with J gene TRBJ2-2; D is possibly TRBD2 (6 bases). Germline lookup yields CDR1 SQVTM and CDR2 ANQGSEA. This CDR3 has 14 amino acids. Trimming removed 6 bases at V and 0 bases at J, with 11 bases between.

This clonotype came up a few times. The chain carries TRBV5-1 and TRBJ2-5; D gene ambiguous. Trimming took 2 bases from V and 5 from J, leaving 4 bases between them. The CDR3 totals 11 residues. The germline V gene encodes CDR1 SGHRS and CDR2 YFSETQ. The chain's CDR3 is CASSLSETQYF. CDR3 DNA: TGCGCCAGCAGCTTATCGGAGACCCAGTACTTC.

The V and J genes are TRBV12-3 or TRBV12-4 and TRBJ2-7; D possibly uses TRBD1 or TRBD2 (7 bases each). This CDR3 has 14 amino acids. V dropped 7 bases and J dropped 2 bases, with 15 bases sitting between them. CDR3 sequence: CASNFQGGAYEQYF. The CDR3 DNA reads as TGTGCCAGCAATTTTCAGGGGGGGGCCTACGAGCAGTACTTC.

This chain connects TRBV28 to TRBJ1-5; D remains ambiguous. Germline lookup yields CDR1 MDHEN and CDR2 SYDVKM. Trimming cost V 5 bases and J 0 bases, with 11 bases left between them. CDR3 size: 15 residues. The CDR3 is CASSRRIHSNQPQHF. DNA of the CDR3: TGTGCCAGCAGTAGAAGGATTCATAGCAATCAGCCCCAGCATTTT.

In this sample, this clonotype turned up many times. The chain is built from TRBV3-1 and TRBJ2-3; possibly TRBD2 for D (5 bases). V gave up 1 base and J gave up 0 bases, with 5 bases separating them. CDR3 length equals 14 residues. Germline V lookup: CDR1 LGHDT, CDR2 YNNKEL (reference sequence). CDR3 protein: CASSQGGSTDTQYF. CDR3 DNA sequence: TGTGCCAGCAGCCAAGGCGGGAGCACAGATACGCAGTATTTT.

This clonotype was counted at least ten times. The CDR3: CASSVQSPASGSDTQYF. CDR3 sequence (DNA): TGTGCCAGCAGCGTACAATCCCCGGCCTCGGGGTCAGATACGCAGTATTTT. The J gene is TRBJ2-3, the V gene TRBV9; maybe TRBD2 (5 bases). The germline CDR1 and CDR2 sequences are SGDLS and YYNGEE. CDR3 length: 17 residues. Deletions cut 1 base from V and 4 bases from J, with 19 bases between.

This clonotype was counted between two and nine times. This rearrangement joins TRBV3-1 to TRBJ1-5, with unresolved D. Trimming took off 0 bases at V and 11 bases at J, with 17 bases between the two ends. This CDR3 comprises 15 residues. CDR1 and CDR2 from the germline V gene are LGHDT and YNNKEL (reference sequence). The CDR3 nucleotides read TGTGCCAGCAGCCAAGATATTGGGGATTTAGGGACCCAGCATTTT. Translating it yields CASSQDIGDLGTQHF.

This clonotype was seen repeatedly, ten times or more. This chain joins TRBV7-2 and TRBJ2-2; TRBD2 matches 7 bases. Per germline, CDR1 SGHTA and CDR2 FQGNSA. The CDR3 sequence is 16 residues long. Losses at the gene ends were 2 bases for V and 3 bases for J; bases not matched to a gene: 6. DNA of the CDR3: TGTGCCAGCAGCTTAACCCACAGCGGGGACACCGGGGAGCTGTTTTTT. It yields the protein CASSLTHSGDTGELFF. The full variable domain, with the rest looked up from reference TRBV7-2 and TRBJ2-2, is GAGVSQSPSNKVTEKGKDVELRCDPISGHTALYWYRQSLGQGLEFLIYFQGNSAPDKSGLPSDRFSAERTGGSVSTLTIQRTQQEDSAVYLCASSLTHSGDTGELFFGEGSRLTVL.

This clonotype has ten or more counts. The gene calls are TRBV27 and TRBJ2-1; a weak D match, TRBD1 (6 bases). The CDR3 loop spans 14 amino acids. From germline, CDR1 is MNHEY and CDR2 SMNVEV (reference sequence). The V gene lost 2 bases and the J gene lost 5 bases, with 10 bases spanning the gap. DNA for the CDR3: TGTGCCAGCAGTTTAGGCAGGGGCAACAATGAGCAGTTCTTC. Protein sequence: CASSLGRGNNEQFF.

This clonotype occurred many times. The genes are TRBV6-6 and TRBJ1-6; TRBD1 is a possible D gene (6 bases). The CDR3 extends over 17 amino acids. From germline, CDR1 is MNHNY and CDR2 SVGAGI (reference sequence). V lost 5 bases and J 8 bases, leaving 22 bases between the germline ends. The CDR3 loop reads CASSITRDIRLDSPLHF. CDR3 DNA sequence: TGTGCCAGCAGTATCACCCGGGACATTAGACTGGATTCACCCCTCCACTTT.

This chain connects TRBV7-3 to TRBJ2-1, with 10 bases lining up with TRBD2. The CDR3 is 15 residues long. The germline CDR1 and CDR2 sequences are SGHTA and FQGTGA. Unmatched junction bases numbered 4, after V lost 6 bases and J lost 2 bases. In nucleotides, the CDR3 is TGTGCCAGCAGTCCCACTAGCGGGGCCTACAATGAGCAGTTCTTC. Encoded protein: CASSPTSGAYNEQFF.

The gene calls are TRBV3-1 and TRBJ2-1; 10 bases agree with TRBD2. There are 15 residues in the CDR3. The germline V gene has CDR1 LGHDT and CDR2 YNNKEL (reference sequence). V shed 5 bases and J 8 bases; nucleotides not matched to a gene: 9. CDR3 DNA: TGTGCCAGCAGCTTAGGCAGCGGGAGGGGGGATGAGCAGTTCTTC. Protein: CASSLGSGRGDEQFF.

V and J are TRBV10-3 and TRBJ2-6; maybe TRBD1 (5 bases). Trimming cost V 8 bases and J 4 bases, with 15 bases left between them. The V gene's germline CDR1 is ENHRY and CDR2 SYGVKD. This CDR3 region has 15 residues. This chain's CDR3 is CAILRSRAGANVLTF. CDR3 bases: TGTGCCATCCTTCGAAGCAGGGCGGGGGCCAACGTCCTGACTTTC.

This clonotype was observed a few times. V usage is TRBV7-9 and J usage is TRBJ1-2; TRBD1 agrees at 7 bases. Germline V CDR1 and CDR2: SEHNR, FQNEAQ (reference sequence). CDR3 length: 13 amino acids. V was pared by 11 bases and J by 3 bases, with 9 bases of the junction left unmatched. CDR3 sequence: CAGEGARDYGYTF. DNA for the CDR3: TGTGCCGGCGAGGGGGCGAGGGACTATGGCTACACCTTC. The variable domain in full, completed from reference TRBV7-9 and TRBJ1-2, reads DTGVSQNPRHKITKRGQNVTFRCDPISEHNRLYWYRQTLGQGPEFLTYFQNEAQLEKSRLLSDRFSAERPKGSFSTLEIQRTEQGDSAMYLCAGEGARDYGYTFGSGTRLTVV.

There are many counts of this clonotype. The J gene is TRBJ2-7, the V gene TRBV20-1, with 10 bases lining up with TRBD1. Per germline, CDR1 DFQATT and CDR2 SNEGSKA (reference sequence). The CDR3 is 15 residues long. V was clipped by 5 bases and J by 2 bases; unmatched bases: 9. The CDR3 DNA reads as TGCAGTGCTGGTACCGGGACAGGGGTTACCTACGAGCAGTACTTC. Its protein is CSAGTGTGVTYEQYF.